One sample yielded the 11 T cell receptor beta chains listed below, sequenced in a study of shared clonotypes between healthy human individuals. Produced via immunoSEQ multiplex PCR; TCRdb's table is partial and in-frame only. The sample holds about 680,000 clones, 92% seen once. In the naive CD8 group, cells lacked CD45RO and were positively selected for CCR7, so terminally differentiated effector memory CD45RA+ cells were left out. Material for sequencing was naive CD8+ T cells sorted from blood. The receptors stem from a young man in good health.

Comment on this clone: A read error may be the cause here, since a much bigger clone is one base away. The identical CDR3 is also encoded by other nucleotide sequences in the sample. The genes are TRBV10-3 and TRBJ1-1, with D hard to call. This CDR3 has 11 amino acids. CDR1 ENHRY and CDR2 SYGVKD come from the germline V gene. Trimming took off 6 bases at V and 1 base at J, with 3 bases between the two ends. CDR3 amino acids: CAIRGNTEAFF. CDR3 DNA sequence: TGTGCCATCAGGGGGAACACTGAAGCTTTCTTT.

V usage is TRBV6-5 and J usage is TRBJ2-2, with TRBD1 as a possible D gene (5 bases). Germline lookup yields CDR1 MNHEY and CDR2 SVGAGI. V shed 6 bases and J shed 2 bases, with 13 bases lying between them. CDR3 length equals 15 residues. CDR3 in DNA: TGTGCCAGCAGCTGGGCCAGGGCCAACACCGGGGAGCTGTTTTTT. Protein: CASSWARANTGELFF.

This CDR3 reads CASSSGAPGNEQFF. The CDR3 region has the DNA TGTGCCAGCAGCTCCGGGGCCCCCGGGAATGAGCAGTTCTTC. The chain joins TRBV5-4 to TRBJ2-1; D tentatively reads TRBD1 or TRBD2 (5 bases each). CDR3 length: 14 residues. Germline loops: CDR1 SGHNT, CDR2 YYREEE (reference sequence). Trimming shortened V by 3 bases and J by 7 bases, and 14 bases separated the two germline ends.

This rearrangement joins TRBV7-9 to TRBJ2-5, with 8 bases matching TRBD2. J lost 4 bases, V lost 4 bases, and 8 bases had no gene match. CDR3 length: 15 residues. CDR1 is SEHNR, CDR2 FQNEAQ, per germline (reference sequence). The CDR3 bases are TGTGCCAGCAGCTATGACCCAGGGACTAGAGAGACCCAGTACTTC. It codes for CASSYDPGTRETQYF. Variable domain in full (rest from reference TRBV7-9 and TRBJ2-5): DTGVSQNPRHKITKRGQNVTFRCDPISEHNRLYWYRQTLGQGPEFLTYFQNEAQLEKSRLLSDRFSAERPKGSFSTLEIQRTEQGDSAMYLCASSYDPGTRETQYFGPGTRLLVL.

The rearrangement uses TRBV5-6 and TRBJ2-7; 10 nucleotides align to TRBD2. Losses at the gene ends were 1 base for V and 4 bases for J; bases not matched to a gene: 14. The CDR3 is 18 amino acids. Looked up from germline, CDR1 is SGHDT and CDR2 is YYEEEE. The CDR3 reads CASSLRVAGGRASYEQYF. CDR3 sequence (DNA): TGTGCCAGCAGCTTGCGTGTAGCGGGAGGCCGAGCGTCATACGAGCAGTACTTC.

The chain couples TRBV7-9 to TRBJ2-7; D unresolved. In germline, CDR1 is SEHNR, CDR2 FQNEAQ (reference sequence). This CDR3 region has 12 residues. V lost 3 bases to trimming and J lost 4 bases, with 7 bases between them. CDR3 sequence: CASSFEEYEQYF. The CDR3 region has the DNA TGTGCCAGCAGCTTTGAGGAGTACGAGCAGTACTTC. The full variable domain, in which reference TRBV7-9 and TRBJ2-7 provide the parts outside the CDR3, is DTGVSQNPRHKITKRGQNVTFRCDPISEHNRLYWYRQTLGQGPEFLTYFQNEAQLEKSRLLSDRFSAERPKGSFSTLEIQRTEQGDSAMYLCASSFEEYEQYFGPGTRLTVT.

The chain joins TRBV11-2 to TRBJ2-7, with D tentatively TRBD2 (5 bases). Germline loops: CDR1 SGHAT, CDR2 FQNNGV. V lost 5 bases, J lost 4 bases, and 12 bases lay in between. The CDR3 has 13 amino acids. This chain's CDR3 is CASSPKLDYEQYF. CDR3 coding DNA: TGTGCCAGCAGCCCCAAACTAGATTACGAGCAGTACTTC.

This rearrangement joins TRBV5-1 to TRBJ1-1; 10 bases are a match to TRBD1. Trimming removed 3 bases from V and 4 bases from J; junction bases left unmatched: 6. CDR3 size: 15 residues. Germline assignment: CDR1 SGHRS and CDR2 YFSETQ. CDR3 in amino acids: CASSSKGQGITEAFF. Here the CDR3 DNA reads TGCGCCAGCAGCTCAAAGGGACAGGGGATCACTGAAGCTTTCTTT.

The table lists this clone with a few counts. The chain carries TRBV7-9 and TRBJ2-7; D is unclear. V was trimmed by 4 bases and J by 12 bases, leaving 7 bases between them. Germline values: CDR1 SEHNR, CDR2 FQNEAQ (reference sequence). This CDR3 region has 9 residues. For the CDR3, the DNA is TGTGCCAGCAGCTCACCCCTGTACTTC. It yields the protein CASSSPLYF.

This chain uses TRBV4-3 with TRBJ2-7; weak D call: TRBD1 (6 bases). Germline assignment: CDR1 LGHNA and CDR2 YSLEER. Trimming stripped 0 bases from V and 1 base from J, with 13 bases between. The CDR3 is 16 residues long. This CDR3 is CASSQEAGAFSYEQYF. Written as DNA, the CDR3 is TGCGCCAGCAGCCAAGAAGCAGGGGCCTTTTCCTACGAGCAGTACTTC.

This sequence joins TRBV19 and TRBJ2-1, with 10 positions matching TRBD2. Losses at the gene ends were 3 bases for V and 7 bases for J; bases not matched to a gene: 0. The CDR3 loop spans 13 amino acids. Germline lookup yields CDR1 LNHDA and CDR2 SQIVND (reference sequence). The DNA for the CDR3 is TGTGCCAGTAGTATGACTAGCGGGAATGAGCAGTTCTTC. Residues: CASSMTSGNEQFF.